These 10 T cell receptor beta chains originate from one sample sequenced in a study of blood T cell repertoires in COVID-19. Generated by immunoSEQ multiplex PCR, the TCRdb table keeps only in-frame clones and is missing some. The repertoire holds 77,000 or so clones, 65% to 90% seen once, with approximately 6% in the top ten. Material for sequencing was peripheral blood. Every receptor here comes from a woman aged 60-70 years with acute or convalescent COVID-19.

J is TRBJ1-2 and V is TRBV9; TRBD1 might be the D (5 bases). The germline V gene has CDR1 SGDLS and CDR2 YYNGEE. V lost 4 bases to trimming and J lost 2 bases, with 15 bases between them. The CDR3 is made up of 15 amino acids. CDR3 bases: TGTGCCAGCAGCCCCCAGGGATCCCAAAACTATGGCTACACCTTC. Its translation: CASSPQGSQNYGYTF.

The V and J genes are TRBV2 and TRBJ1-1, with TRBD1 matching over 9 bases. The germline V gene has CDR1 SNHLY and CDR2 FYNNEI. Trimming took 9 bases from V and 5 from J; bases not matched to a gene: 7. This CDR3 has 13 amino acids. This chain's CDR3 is CASGRTGDTEAFF. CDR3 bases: TGTGCCAGTGGGAGGACAGGGGATACTGAAGCTTTCTTT. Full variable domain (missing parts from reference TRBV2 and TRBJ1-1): EPEVTQTPSHQVTQMGQEVILRCVPISNHLYFYWYRQILGQKVEFLVSFYNNEISEKSEIFDDQFSVERPDGSNFTLKIRSTKLEDSAMYFCASGRTGDTEAFFGQGTRLTVV.

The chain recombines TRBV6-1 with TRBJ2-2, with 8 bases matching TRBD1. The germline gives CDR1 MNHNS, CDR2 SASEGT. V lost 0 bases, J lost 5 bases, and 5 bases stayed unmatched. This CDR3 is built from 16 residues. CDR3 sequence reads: CASSEALDRETGELFF. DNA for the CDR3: TGTGCCAGCAGTGAAGCGCTGGACAGGGAGACCGGGGAGCTGTTTTTT.

As DNA, the CDR3 is TGTGCCAGCAGCTCATCCTTAGGCCCCTACAGGGGAAAGGCTGAAGCTTTCTTT. Translating it yields CASSSSLGPYRGKAEAFF. The V and J genes are TRBV7-8 and TRBJ1-1, with 7 bases that match TRBD1. V shed 4 bases and J 6 bases; nucleotides not matched to a gene: 20. This CDR3 spans 18 amino acids. Germline lookup yields CDR1 SGHVS and CDR2 FQNEAQ.

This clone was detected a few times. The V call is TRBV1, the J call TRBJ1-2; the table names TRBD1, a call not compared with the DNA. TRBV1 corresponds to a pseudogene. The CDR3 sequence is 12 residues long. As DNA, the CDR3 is TGCACCAGCGGGGGCGTCGGCTATGGCTACACCTTC. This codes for CTSGGVGYGYTF.

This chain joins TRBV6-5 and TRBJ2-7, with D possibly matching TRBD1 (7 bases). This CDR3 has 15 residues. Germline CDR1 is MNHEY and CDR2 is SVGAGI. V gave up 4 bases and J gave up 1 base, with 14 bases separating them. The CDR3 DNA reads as TGTGCCAGCAGTTTGTGGGCAGGGGGGTCCTACGAGCAGTACTTC. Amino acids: CASSLWAGGSYEQYF.

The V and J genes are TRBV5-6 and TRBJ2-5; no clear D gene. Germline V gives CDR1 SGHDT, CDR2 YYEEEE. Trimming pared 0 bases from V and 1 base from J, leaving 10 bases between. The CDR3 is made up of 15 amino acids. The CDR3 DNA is TGTGCCAGCAGCTTGGCTTGGGCCCCCCAAGAGACCCAGTACTTC. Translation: CASSLAWAPQETQYF.

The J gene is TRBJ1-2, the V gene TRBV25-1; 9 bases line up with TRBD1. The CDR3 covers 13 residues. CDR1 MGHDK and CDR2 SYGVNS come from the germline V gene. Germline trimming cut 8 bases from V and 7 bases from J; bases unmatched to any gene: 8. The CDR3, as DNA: TGTGCCAGCGAAAAACAGGGGGCGATTGGCTACACCTTC. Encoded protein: CASEKQGAIGYTF.

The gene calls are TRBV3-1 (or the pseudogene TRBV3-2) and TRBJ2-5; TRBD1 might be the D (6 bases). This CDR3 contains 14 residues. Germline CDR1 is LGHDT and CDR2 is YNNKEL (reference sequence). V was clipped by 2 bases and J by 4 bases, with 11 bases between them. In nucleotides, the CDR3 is TGTGCCAGCAGCCAATTTAGGGGGATAGAGACCCAGTACTTC. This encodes CASSQFRGIETQYF.

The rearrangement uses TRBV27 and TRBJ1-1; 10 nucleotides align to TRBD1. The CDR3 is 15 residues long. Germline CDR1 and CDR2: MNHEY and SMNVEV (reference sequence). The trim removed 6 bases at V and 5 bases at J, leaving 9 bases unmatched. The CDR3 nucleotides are TGTGCCAGCAGACCTACGACAGGGGGCAGGACTGAAGCTTTCTTT. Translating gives CASRPTTGGRTEAFF.